These 27 T cell receptor beta chains were sequenced from one sample in a study of PD-1 blockade in classical Hodgkin lymphoma. Sequenced by immunoSEQ multiplex PCR; TCRdb stores in-frame clones only, minus some. The data contain roughly 7,100 clones, 80% of them singletons. After autologous stem cell transplantation all patients relapsed, and prior brentuximab vedotin exposure differed between cohorts. CD4+ T cells were purified from thawed PBMCs by magnetic negative selection. The input for sequencing was CD4+ T cells from blood, taken at baseline. Receptor source: a human donor with classical Hodgkin lymphoma.

The V and J genes are TRBV30 and TRBJ1-6; a possible D gene is TRBD1 (5 bases). The length of the CDR3 is 13 residues. Germline V CDR1 and CDR2: GTSNPN, SVGIG (reference sequence). Trimming left V 3 bases short and J 6 bases short, with 9 bases between. The CDR3 reads CAWSTTVNSPLHF. The CDR3 nucleotides are TGTGCCTGGAGCACGACAGTTAATTCACCCCTCCACTTT.

This chain links TRBV12-1 with TRBJ2-1; TRBD2, the table's D call, was not compared with the DNA. TRBV12-1 is reported as a pseudogene. The CDR3 length is 15 residues. The CDR3 sequence is CASSSPIPLLDEQFF. CDR3 coding DNA: TGTGCCAGCAGCTCCCCTATTCCCCTTCTGGATGAGCAGTTCTTC.

The V and J genes are TRBV25-1 and TRBJ1-5; 12 bases map to TRBD1. Germline loops: CDR1 MGHDK, CDR2 SYGVNS. The junction had 6 bases not matched to a gene; V was cut back by 8 bases and J by 7 bases. The CDR3 contains 14 residues. The CDR3 is CASGTGGSGQPQHF. The CDR3 DNA reads as TGTGCCAGCGGGACAGGGGGCTCGGGACAGCCCCAGCATTTT.

The CDR3 here is CASSTRGLGMETQYF. CDR3 DNA: TGTGCCAGTAGTACCAGGGGGCTCGGTATGGAGACCCAGTACTTC. The V and J genes are TRBV19 and TRBJ2-5; 8 nucleotides align to TRBD1. This CDR3 has 15 residues. V lost 4 bases, J lost 5 bases, and 9 bases stayed unmatched. CDR1 is LNHDA, CDR2 SQIVND, per germline (reference sequence).

V gene TRBV7-9 combines with J gene TRBJ2-1, with 8 positions matching TRBD1. The CDR3 loop spans 15 amino acids. V trimming: 4 bases; J trimming: 4 bases; junction bases outside the gene matches: 6. Germline loops: CDR1 SEHNR, CDR2 FQNEAQ (reference sequence). The CDR3 is CASSSQGALYNEQFF. Here the CDR3 DNA reads TGTGCCAGCAGCTCGCAGGGGGCGTTGTACAATGAGCAGTTCTTC.

Here the CDR3 DNA reads TGTGCCAGTAGTATATCCAGGACTCGCGACGGCGAGCAGTACTTC. This encodes CASSISRTRDGEQYF. The rearrangement joins TRBV19 to TRBJ2-7, with D tentatively TRBD2 (5 bases). The CDR3 has 15 amino acids. Trimming removed 2 bases at V and 6 bases at J, with 17 bases between. CDR1 is LNHDA, CDR2 SQIVND, per germline (reference sequence). The variable domain in full, with the rest retrieved from reference TRBV19 and TRBJ2-7, is DGGITQSPKYLFRKEGQNVTLSCEQNLNHDAMYWYRQDPGQGLRLIYYSQIVNDFQKGDIAEGYSVSREKKESFPLTVTSAQKNPTAFYLCASSISRTRDGEQYFGPGTRLTVT.

V gene TRBV5-1 combines with J gene TRBJ1-1; weak D call: TRBD1 (5 bases). The CDR3 has 13 amino acids. Germline loops: CDR1 SGHRS, CDR2 YFSETQ. V was clipped by 4 bases and J by 10 bases, with 17 bases between them. For the CDR3, the DNA is TGCGCCAGCAGCCGAGGAGGGGAATTGAGAGCTTTCTTT. Translated: CASSRGGELRAFF.

The chain links TRBV5-6 to TRBJ2-5; the match to TRBD2 covers 13 bases. V shed 3 bases and J 6 bases; nucleotides not matched to a gene: 11. This CDR3 is 17 amino acids long. Germline-derived CDR1 and CDR2 are SGHDT and YYEEEE. The CDR3 reads CASSSGLAGVERKTQYF. Here the CDR3 DNA reads TGTGCCAGCAGCTCCGGACTAGCGGGGGTTGAAAGAAAGACCCAGTACTTC.

The gene calls are TRBV27 and TRBJ2-3; TRBD2 matches at 12 bases. Germline V CDR1 and CDR2: MNHEY, SMNVEV (reference sequence). With 5 bases clipped from V and 12 bases from J, the junction kept 15 bases outside the gene matches. CDR3 size: 16 residues. DNA of the CDR3: TGTGCCAGCAGTCGACCGGGACTAGCGGGCCCGTCGCGTCAGTATTTT. Translation: CASSRPGLAGPSRQYF.

V is TRBV10-3 and J is TRBJ2-5, with TRBD1 as a possible D gene (6 bases). The CDR3 is 12 amino acids. Trimming left V 10 bases short and J 0 bases short, with 9 bases between. Germline CDR1 is ENHRY and CDR2 is SYGVKD. In DNA form, the CDR3 reads TGTGCCACCCAGGGGAACCAAGAGACCCAGTACTTC. The encoded protein is CATQGNQETQYF.

The chain is built from TRBV7-2 and TRBJ2-3, with 7 bases identical to TRBD2. This CDR3 is built from 18 residues. V was clipped by 1 base and J by 4 bases; unmatched bases: 14. Germline V CDR1 and CDR2: SGHTA, FQGNSA. DNA of the CDR3: TGTGCCAGCAGCTTAGTATTCGGCGGGAGTTACCCCCCAGATACGCAGTATTTT. This codes for CASSLVFGGSYPPDTQYF.

This clone was seen a few times. The J gene is TRBJ1-1, the V gene TRBV7-9; no clear D gene. Between the trimmed V and J ends, which lost 3 bases and 4 bases, there was a span of 12 bases. This CDR3 is built from 14 residues. Germline CDR1 and CDR2: SEHNR and FQNEAQ (reference sequence). CDR3 in amino acids: CASSFFLSGTEAFF. The CDR3 DNA follows: TGTGCCAGCAGCTTTTTTCTGTCAGGCACTGAAGCTTTCTTT.

This clone was picked up one time. The chain links TRBV19 to TRBJ1-1; TRBD1 agrees at 8 bases. CDR1 and CDR2 (germline): LNHDA, SQIVND (reference sequence). V was pared by 5 bases and J by 6 bases, with 11 bases of the junction left unmatched. The length of the CDR3 is 15 residues. As DNA, the CDR3 is TGTGCCAGTAGTCCACGGACAGGGTTGGTGGCTGAAGCTTTCTTT. This translates into CASSPRTGLVAEAFF.

J is TRBJ2-1 and V is TRBV28; 12 bases map to TRBD2. The germline CDR1 and CDR2 sequences are MDHEN and SYDVKM. This CDR3 contains 17 residues. Unmatched junction bases numbered 14, after V lost 6 bases and J lost 8 bases. CDR3 protein: CASRGWALAGGLYEQFF. The CDR3 DNA follows: TGTGCCAGCAGAGGGTGGGCTCTAGCGGGGGGGCTATATGAGCAGTTCTTC.

The chain has TRBV29-1 and TRBJ2-7; 9 bases map to TRBD2. V dropped 0 bases and J dropped 3; count of bases not matched to a gene: 6. Germline V lookup: CDR1 SQVTM, CDR2 ANQGSEA. The CDR3 runs to 15 residues. The CDR3 region is CSVEDRLAGYYEQYF. The DNA of the CDR3 is TGCAGCGTTGAAGATCGTCTAGCGGGGTACTACGAGCAGTACTTC.

The chain couples TRBV7-2 to TRBJ2-5, with D perhaps TRBD1 or TRBD2 (5 bases each). Trimming removed 5 bases at V and 3 bases at J, with 10 bases between. Germline-derived CDR1 and CDR2 are SGHTA and FQGNSA. There are 13 residues in the CDR3. Here the CDR3 reads CASSPGPKETQYF. CDR3 coding DNA: TGTGCCAGCAGCCCGGGACCTAAAGAGACCCAGTACTTC.

The V call is TRBV5-6, the J call TRBJ2-7; 7 positions match TRBD1. The CDR3 loop spans 17 amino acids. Germline V lookup: CDR1 SGHDT, CDR2 YYEEEE. Unmatched junction bases numbered 15, after V lost 2 bases and J lost 4 bases. The CDR3 spells CASSFPGGGFGEYEQYV. DNA for the CDR3: TGTGCCAGCAGCTTCCCAGGGGGTGGTTTTGGGGAATACGAGCAGTACGTC.

The chain joins TRBV20-1 to TRBJ1-1; TRBD1 might be the D (5 bases). The CDR3 totals 11 residues. Trimming took 5 bases from V and 3 from J, leaving 7 bases between them. Germline CDR1 DFQATT, CDR2 SNEGSKA (reference sequence). The DNA of the CDR3 is TGCAGTGCTGGGGGGTACACTGAAGCTTTCTTT. Its translation: CSAGGYTEAFF.

This rearrangement joins TRBV7-2 to TRBJ1-1; the match to TRBD1 covers 9 bases. Trimming removed 5 bases from V and 0 bases from J; junction bases left unmatched: 4. Germline loops: CDR1 SGHTA, CDR2 FQGNSA. CDR3 size: 15 residues. CDR3 amino acids: CASSPGQGMNTEAFF. The CDR3 DNA sequence: TGTGCCAGCAGCCCGGGACAGGGAATGAACACTGAAGCTTTCTTT. The full variable domain, rest sourced from reference TRBV7-2 and TRBJ1-1, is GAGVSQSPSNKVTEKGKDVELRCDPISGHTALYWYRQSLGQGLEFLIYFQGNSAPDKSGLPSDRFSAERTGGSVSTLTIQRTQQEDSAVYLCASSPGQGMNTEAFFGQGTRLTVV.

This rearrangement joins TRBV5-3 to TRBJ2-7, with 11 positions matching TRBD2. TRBV5-3 is an ORF; its function is uncertain. V lost 5 bases, J lost 4 bases, and 17 bases stayed unmatched. The CDR3 loop spans 18 amino acids. CDR3 amino acids: CARRPRGRTSGSRYEQYF. The CDR3 DNA follows: TGTGCCAGAAGACCCAGGGGGCGAACTAGCGGGAGTCGGTACGAGCAGTACTTC.

The chain has TRBV29-1 and TRBJ2-7; D unresolved. Trimming cost V 4 bases and J 5 bases, with 12 bases left between them. CDR1 is SQVTM and CDR2 is ANQGSEA in the germline V gene. The CDR3 length is 12 residues. The DNA for the CDR3 is TGCAGCGTTGTAAAGGGTGTTAACGAGCAGTACTTC. As protein: CSVVKGVNEQYF.

This sequence joins TRBV5-4 and TRBJ2-5; 10 bases align to TRBD2. The J segment lost 5 bases and the V segment lost 1 base, leaving 5 bases of the junction unmatched. The CDR3 runs to 15 residues. The germline CDR1 and CDR2 sequences are SGHNT and YYREEE (reference sequence). DNA of the CDR3: TGTGCCAGCAGCTTGTTTAGTAGCGGGGGGGAGACCCAGTACTTC. Translating it yields CASSLFSSGGETQYF.

This chain links TRBV2 with TRBJ1-5, with TRBD1 identical over 10 bases. CDR3 length: 15 residues. The junction had 3 bases not matched to a gene; V was cut back by 6 bases and J by 1 base. Germline CDR1 SNHLY, CDR2 FYNNEI. The CDR3: CASRRTGGSNQPQHF. CDR3 coding DNA: TGTGCCAGCAGAAGGACAGGGGGAAGCAATCAGCCCCAGCATTTT.

As for this clone: Distinct nucleotide sequences in the sample also encode this CDR3. The V call is TRBV15, the J call TRBJ1-3; D gene uncertain. V was cut by 1 base and J by 0 bases, with 4 bases left in between. Germline CDR1 and CDR2: LNHNV and YYDKDF (reference sequence). CDR3 length equals 14 residues. This chain's CDR3 is CATSRGSSGNTIYF. Here the CDR3 DNA reads TGTGCCACCAGCAGAGGTAGCTCTGGAAACACCATATATTTT.

The V and J genes are TRBV5-1 and TRBJ1-4, with D tentatively TRBD1 (6 bases). V shed 0 bases and J shed 6 bases, with 12 bases lying between them. Germline CDR1 is SGHRS and CDR2 is YFSETQ. The CDR3 has 15 residues. The CDR3 region has the DNA TGCGCCAGCAGCTTGGCTGGGACAAGAGATGAAAAACTGTTTTTT. Translated, it gives CASSLAGTRDEKLFF. Based on the CDR3 plus reference TRBV5-1 and TRBJ1-4, the full variable domain is KAGVTQTPRYLIKTRGQQVTLSCSPISGHRSVSWYQQTPGQGLQFLFEYFSETQRNKGNFPGRFSGRQFSNSRSEMNVSTLELGDSALYLCASSLAGTRDEKLFFGSGTQLSVL.

This chain connects TRBV4-3 to TRBJ2-1; tentatively, D is TRBD2 (6 bases). Looked up from germline, CDR1 is LGHNA and CDR2 is YSLEER. V shed 5 bases and J shed 0 bases, with 14 bases lying between them. The CDR3 runs to 16 residues. DNA of the CDR3: TGCGCCAGCAGCGATAGCGGCCGAAGCTCCTACAATGAGCAGTTCTTC. Residues: CASSDSGRSSYNEQFF.

J is TRBJ2-1 and V is TRBV28; D not certain. The V and J ends lost 6 bases and 3 bases respectively, with 9 bases between them. The V gene's germline CDR1 is MDHEN and CDR2 SYDVKM. This CDR3 has 13 amino acids. CDR3 residues: CASSYNYYNEQFF. CDR3 nucleotide sequence: TGTGCCAGCAGCTACAACTACTACAATGAGCAGTTCTTC.